This T cell receptor (beta chain) was obtained from a study of blood T cell repertoires in COVID-19. Looking at the study overall: Samples representing acute and convalescent COVID-19 were sourced from the United States, Italy and Spain. T cells, B-cell-depleted T cells, or PBMCs provided the cDNA or gDNA that served as material.

With respect to this clone: One end of the junction fails to match germline, which may point to a read error.

CDR3 length: 16 residues. Germline lookup yields CDR1 SSHAT and CDR2 FNYEAQ (reference sequence). Measured with immunoSEQ multiplex PCR; TCRdb has only the in-frame clones, and not every one. Found here are around 110,000 clones, under 85% of them singletons; the top ten hold 14% to 15%. The receptor comes from a woman aged 60 to 75 with acute or convalescent COVID-19. Sequenced input: peripheral blood. This chain connects TRBV7-7 to TRBJ2-1; 8 bases are shared with TRBD1. The CDR3 coding sequence is TGTGCTAGCAGCTTAGACAGGGGCCGTCCCTACAATGAGCAGTTCTTC. Translated, it gives CASSLDRGRPYNEQFF. Variable domain in full (rest from reference TRBV7-7 and TRBJ2-1): GAGVSQSPRYKVTKRGQDVTLRCDPISSHATLYWYQQALGQGPEFLTYFNYEAQPDKSGLPSDRFSAERPEGSISTLTIQRTEQRDSAMYRCASSLDRGRPYNEQFFGPGTRLTVL.